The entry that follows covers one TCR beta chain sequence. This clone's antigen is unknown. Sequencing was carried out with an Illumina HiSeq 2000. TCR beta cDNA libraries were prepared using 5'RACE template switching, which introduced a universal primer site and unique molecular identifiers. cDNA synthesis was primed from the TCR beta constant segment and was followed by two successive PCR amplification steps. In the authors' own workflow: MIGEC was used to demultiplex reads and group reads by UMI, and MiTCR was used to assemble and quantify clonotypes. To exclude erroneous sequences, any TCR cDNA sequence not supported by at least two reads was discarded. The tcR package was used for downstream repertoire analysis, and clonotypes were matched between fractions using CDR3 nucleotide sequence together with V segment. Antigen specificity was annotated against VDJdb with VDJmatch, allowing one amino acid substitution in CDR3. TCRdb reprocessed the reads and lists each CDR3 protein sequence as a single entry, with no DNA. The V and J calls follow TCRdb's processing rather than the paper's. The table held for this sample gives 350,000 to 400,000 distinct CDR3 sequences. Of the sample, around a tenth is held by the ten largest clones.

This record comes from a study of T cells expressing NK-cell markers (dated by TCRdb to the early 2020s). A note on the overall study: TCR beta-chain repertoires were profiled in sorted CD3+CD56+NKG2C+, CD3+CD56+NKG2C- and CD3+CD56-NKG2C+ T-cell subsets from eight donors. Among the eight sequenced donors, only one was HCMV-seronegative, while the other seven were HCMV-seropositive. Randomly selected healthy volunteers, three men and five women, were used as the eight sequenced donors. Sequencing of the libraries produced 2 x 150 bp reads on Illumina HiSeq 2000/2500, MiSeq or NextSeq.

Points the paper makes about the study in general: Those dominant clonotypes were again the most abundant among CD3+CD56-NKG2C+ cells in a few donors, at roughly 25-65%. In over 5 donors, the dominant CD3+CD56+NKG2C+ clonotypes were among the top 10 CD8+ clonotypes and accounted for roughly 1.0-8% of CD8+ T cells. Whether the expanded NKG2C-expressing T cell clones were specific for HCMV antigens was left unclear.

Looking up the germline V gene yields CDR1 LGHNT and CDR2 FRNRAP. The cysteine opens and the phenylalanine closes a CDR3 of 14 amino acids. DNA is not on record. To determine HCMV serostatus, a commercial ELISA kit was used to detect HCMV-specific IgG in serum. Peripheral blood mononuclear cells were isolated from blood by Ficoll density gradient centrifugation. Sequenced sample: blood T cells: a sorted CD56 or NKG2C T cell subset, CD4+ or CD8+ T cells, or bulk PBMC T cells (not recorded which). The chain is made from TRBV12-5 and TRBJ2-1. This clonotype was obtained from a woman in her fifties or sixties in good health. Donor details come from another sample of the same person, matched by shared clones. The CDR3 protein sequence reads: CASGSKGTYNEQFF.